One and the same sample provided the 18 T cell receptor beta chains below, sequenced in a study of identical twins. TCRdb redid the calling of the 5' RACE reads with MiXCR, one entry per CDR3 protein. The sample has around 240,000 distinct CDR3 sequences, approximately 7% seen once; the top ten hold approximately 3.6%. These records were also assigned to another study, of yellow fever vaccine responses in identical twins.

Sequencing was done on a sample of memory (CD45RO+) T cells sorted from blood. The receptors were gathered from a woman aged 18 to 35 in good health.

This clonotype has a handful of counts. V and J are TRBV6-5 and TRBJ2-6, with D uncertain. CDR3 length: 16 residues. CDR1 and CDR2 (germline): MNHEY, SVGAGI. Trimming pared 3 bases from V and 0 bases from J, leaving 9 bases between. The CDR3 loop is CASSYGGSSGANVLTF. The DNA of the CDR3 is TGTGCCAGCAGTTATGGCGGAAGCTCTGGGGCCAACGTCCTGACTTTC.

The sample holds many counts of this clonotype. This chain's CDR3 is CATAGGQYTGELFF. For the CDR3, the DNA is TGTGCCACCGCGGGGGGCCAATACACCGGGGAGCTGTTTTTT. The chain has TRBV12-3 or TRBV12-4 and TRBJ2-2; 8 positions agree with TRBD2. This CDR3 has 14 residues. Unmatched junction bases numbered 7, after V lost 10 bases and J lost 3 bases.

Only a few counts were recorded for this clonotype. The chain has TRBV9 and TRBJ2-3, with D hard to call. The CDR3 loop spans 15 amino acids. Germline V gene data show CDR1 as SGDLS and CDR2 as YYNGEE. Trimming left V 4 bases short and J 0 bases short, with 12 bases between. DNA of the CDR3: TGTGCCAGCAGCCCAACTTCTACTAGCACAGATACGCAGTATTTT. This gives the protein CASSPTSTSTDTQYF.

V usage is TRBV7-9 and J usage is TRBJ2-3, with a possible D match to TRBD2 (6 bases). Germline V lookup: CDR1 SEHNR, CDR2 FQNEAQ (reference sequence). The CDR3 is 15 residues long. V was trimmed by 5 bases and J by 4 bases, leaving 16 bases between them. The CDR3, as DNA: TGTGCCAGCAGCCCTCGGGACTTTAGTTCAGATACGCAGTATTTT. Its protein is CASSPRDFSSDTQYF.

The sample holds a few counts of this clonotype. This rearrangement joins TRBV5-6 to TRBJ2-3; weak D call: TRBD2 (7 bases). Germline V gene data show CDR1 as SGHDT and CDR2 as YYEEEE. Trimming shortened V by 0 bases and J by 3 bases, and 11 bases separated the two germline ends. The CDR3 sequence is 15 residues long. The CDR3 loop reads CASSLDRGATDTQYF. CDR3 in DNA: TGTGCCAGCAGCTTGGATCGGGGGGCAACAGATACGCAGTATTTT.

This clonotype was picked up many times. The chain couples TRBV10-3 to TRBJ2-3; D tentatively fits TRBD1 or TRBD2 (5 bases each). Trimming removed 4 bases from V and 4 bases from J, with 12 bases in between. The germline V gene encodes CDR1 ENHRY and CDR2 SYGVKD. The CDR3 is 14 amino acids. DNA for the CDR3: TGTGCCATCAGTGGTCTTCGAGGGGCAGATACGCAGTATTTT. Its translation: CAISGLRGADTQYF.

This chain links TRBV6-6 with TRBJ2-5, with a tentative D call TRBD1 (5 bases). The germline gives CDR1 MNHNY, CDR2 SVGAGI (reference sequence). The V end was cut by 6 bases, the J end by 1 base, with 9 bases between. The CDR3 has 13 amino acids. The DNA for the CDR3 is TGTGCCAGCAGACAGGCCTCCCAAGAGACCCAGTACTTC. Translated, it gives CASRQASQETQYF.

The gene calls are TRBV6-1 and TRBJ2-6; weak D call: TRBD2 (5 bases). Germline V gene data show CDR1 as MNHNS and CDR2 as SASEGT. Trimming removed 6 bases from V and 0 bases from J, with 9 bases in between. The CDR3 has 15 residues. Here the CDR3 reads CASRDGGSGANVLTF. The CDR3 nucleotides are TGTGCCAGCAGGGACGGAGGCTCTGGGGCCAACGTCCTGACTTTC.

This clonotype has ten or more counts. This rearrangement joins TRBV7-3 to TRBJ2-3, with a weak D call TRBD2 (6 bases). The CDR3 consists of 15 residues. The germline CDR1 and CDR2 sequences are SGHTA and FQGTGA. V gave up 3 bases and J gave up 3 bases, with 13 bases separating them. The CDR3 DNA follows: TGTGCCAGCAGCTTGGGGGGACGAGGAACAGATACGCAGTATTTT. Its translation is CASSLGGRGTDTQYF. The complete variable domain, with remaining parts taken from reference TRBV7-3 and TRBJ2-3, reads GAGVSQTPSNKVTEKGKYVELRCDPISGHTALYWYRQSLGQGPEFLIYFQGTGAADDSGLPNDRFFAVRPEGSVSTLKIQRTERGDSAVYLCASSLGGRGTDTQYFGPGTRLTVL.

This clonotype was detected only a few times. The rearrangement joins TRBV4-2 to TRBJ1-1, with a possible D match to TRBD1 (5 bases). Germline V gene sequence: CDR1 LGHNA, CDR2 YNFKEQ. Trimming stripped 0 bases from V and 1 base from J, with 15 bases between. The CDR3 length is 17 residues. The CDR3 protein is CASSQEVVGVANTEAFF. CDR3 DNA sequence: TGTGCCAGCAGCCAAGAGGTAGTAGGGGTGGCGAACACTGAAGCTTTCTTT.

This clonotype was detected many times. The V call is TRBV5-1, the J call TRBJ1-6; D perhaps matches TRBD1 (5 bases). The germline V and J ends were trimmed by 0 bases and 10 bases, with 11 bases remaining between them. From germline, CDR1 is SGHRS and CDR2 YFSETQ. This CDR3 spans 14 amino acids. CDR3 loop: CASSLGDSESPLHF. The CDR3 DNA reads TGCGCCAGCAGCTTGGGAGACAGTGAGTCACCCCTCCACTTT. The full variable domain, its missing parts supplied by reference TRBV5-1 and TRBJ1-6, is KAGVTQTPRYLIKTRGQQVTLSCSPISGHRSVSWYQQTPGQGLQFLFEYFSETQRNKGNFPGRFSGRQFSNSRSEMNVSTLELGDSALYLCASSLGDSESPLHFGNGTRLTVT.

In this sample, this clonotype turned up a few times. The chain links TRBV6-4 to TRBJ1-2, with TRBD1 matching over 7 bases. The CDR3 consists of 14 residues. Germline CDR1 is MRHNA and CDR2 is SNTAGT. Trimming cost V 6 bases and J 4 bases; bases outside gene matches: 8. In nucleotides, the CDR3 is TGTGCCAGCAGCCCTACCGGGACAGCCTATGGCTACACCTTC. It yields the protein CASSPTGTAYGYTF.

This clonotype turned up a few times. The chain links TRBV27 to TRBJ2-6; D gene uncertain. The V end was cut by 5 bases, the J end by 0 bases, with 8 bases between. Germline V lookup: CDR1 MNHEY, CDR2 SMNVEV (reference sequence). This CDR3 has 15 residues. CDR3 loop: CASSKIRSGANVLTF. The CDR3 DNA is TGTGCCAGCAGTAAAATCCGCTCTGGGGCCAACGTCCTGACTTTC.

The chain employs TRBV7-2 and TRBJ2-3; 7 nucleotides line up with TRBD2. CDR1 and CDR2 (germline): SGHTA, FQGNSA. V shed 4 bases, J shed 1 base, and the junction held 5 bases outside the gene matches. The CDR3 sequence is 15 residues long. CDR3 bases: TGTGCCAGCAGCTCCTCTAGCGGCCGCACAGATACGCAGTATTTT. Encoded protein: CASSSSSGRTDTQYF.

This clonotype was found a few times. V gene TRBV24-1 combines with J gene TRBJ2-7; a weak D match, TRBD2 (6 bases). The V gene lost 9 bases and the J gene lost 1 base, with 15 bases spanning the gap. Germline CDR1 and CDR2: KGHDR and SFDVKD. CDR3 length equals 14 residues. The CDR3 DNA follows: TGTGCCACCGCCGGGGGTAGCGGTTCCTACGAGCAGTACTTC. Translation gives CATAGGSGSYEQYF.

V usage is TRBV7-8 and J usage is TRBJ2-2, with 11 bases fitting TRBD1. Germline values: CDR1 SGHVS, CDR2 FQNEAQ. V was pared by 5 bases and J by 5 bases, with 7 bases of the junction left unmatched. The CDR3 is 16 amino acids. CDR3 in DNA: TGTGCCAGCAGCCCCAGGACAGGGGGCGGAACCGGGGAGCTGTTTTTT. This gives the protein CASSPRTGGGTGELFF.

V is TRBV6-1 and J is TRBJ1-2, with D maybe TRBD1 (5 bases). V lost 2 bases and J 4 bases, leaving 20 bases between the germline ends. Looked up from germline, CDR1 is MNHNS and CDR2 is SASEGT. The CDR3 has 17 residues. The CDR3 sequence: CASSEFLVGASPYGYTF. DNA for the CDR3: TGTGCCAGCAGTGAATTTTTGGTAGGGGCGAGCCCCTATGGCTACACCTTC.

The chain combines TRBV12-3 or TRBV12-4 with TRBJ1-4; D is perhaps TRBD1 (5 bases). Trimming removed 5 bases from V and 6 bases from J, with 16 bases in between. CDR3 length equals 15 residues. Written as DNA, the CDR3 is TGTGCCAGCAGTAAAGGGACGCTTTCTGATGAAAAACTGTTTTTT. Protein: CASSKGTLSDEKLFF.